This section outlines one T cell receptor (beta chain) sequence together with its context. The CDR3 has 16 residues. The germline V gene has CDR1 KGHDR and CDR2 SFDVKD. V lost 4 bases and J lost 2; bases outside the gene matches: 7. This sample was included in a study of blood T cell repertoires in COVID-19. Clones were sequenced by immunoSEQ multiplex PCR, and TCRdb holds only the in-frame ones, with some missing. This table holds 240,000 or so clones, roughly 76% found once. The clonotype comes from a woman of 80 years or more with COVID-19, enrolled during active disease. This chain uses TRBV24-1 with TRBJ1-5; 7 bases match TRBD1. Sequencing was done on a sample of peripheral blood. CDR3 in DNA: TGTGCCACCAGTGAAGGGGGCAGGGGCGGCAATCAGCCCCAGCATTTT. Translating it yields CATSEGGRGGNQPQHF.